The rows below give T cell receptor beta chains drawn from one sample of a study of blood T cell repertoires in COVID-19. Sequencing used immunoSEQ multiplex PCR; TCRdb keeps in-frame clones, though not all of them. The table shows about 350,000 clones, with 86% occurring only once. Sequencing was carried out using peripheral blood. These receptors all stem from a woman in her sixties or seventies with COVID-19, enrolled during active disease. Both conserved end residues are part of each CDR3. Each record gives: V gene, J gene, clone size, D gene, CDR3 protein, CDR3 DNA. A D gene is named only where the DNA matches it firmly. Size values are once, few and many counts, or a class for expanded clones, and some rows have none.

TRBV5-1	TRBJ1-1	.	.	CASSLRDGGSTEAFF	TGCGCCAGCAGCTTGCGGGACGGGGGATCGACTGAAGCTTTCTTT
TRBV11-2	TRBJ2-5	.	.	CASSLGGAVETQYF	TGTGCCAGCAGCTTAGGGGGAGCAGTGGAGACCCAGTACTTC
TRBV20-1	TRBJ1-2	.	.	CSASRSGGRLGFGYTF	TGCAGTGCTAGTCGTTCGGGGGGCAGGTTGGGGTTTGGCTACACCTTC
TRBV5-1	TRBJ1-1	.	.	CASTRPGGGEAFF	TGCGCCAGCACCCGCCCGGGAGGGGGTGAAGCTTTCTTT
TRBV6-5	TRBJ2-3	once	TRBD2	CASSYAPSGASDTQYF	TGTGCCAGCAGTTACGCCCCTAGCGGGGCGTCAGATACGCAGTATTTT
TRBV13	TRBJ1-1	.	.	CASSLGGENTEAFF	TGTGCCAGCAGCTTAGGGGGCGAGAACACTGAAGCTTTCTTT
TRBV6-5	TRBJ1-4	.	.	CASSYSDGLQGEKLFF	TGTGCCAGCAGTTATTCCGACGGTCTACAGGGTGAAAAACTGTTTTTT
TRBV30	TRBJ2-5	.	TRBD1	CAWSGQGMFWSSQYF	TGTGCCTGGAGTGGACAGGGGATGTTTTGGTCGTCCCAGTACTTC
TRBV27	TRBJ2-1	.	TRBD2	CASSSLLSSGGYNEQFF	TGTGCCAGCAGTTCCCTCCTGTCTAGCGGGGGATACAATGAGCAGTTCTTC
TRBV3-1/TRBV3-2	TRBJ1-3	.	.	CASSHQAGNTIYF	TGTGCCAGCAGCCACCAGGCTGGAAACACCATATATTTT
TRBV7-3	TRBJ1-1	.	.	CASSLIPTRDGSTEAFF	TGTGCCAGCAGCTTAATCCCAACACGGGATGGGTCAACTGAAGCTTTCTTT
TRBV18	TRBJ1-1	.	TRBD1	CASSAQGARMNTEAFF	TGTGCCAGCTCAGCACAGGGGGCTAGGATGAACACTGAAGCTTTCTTT
TRBV29-1	TRBJ1-1	once	TRBD1	CSALLDREAFF	TGCAGCGCCCTTCTGGACAGGGAAGCTTTCTTT
TRBV29-1	TRBJ2-3	.	TRBD2	CSAGGSGGADTQYF	TGCAGCGCTGGGGGTAGCGGGGGCGCAGATACGCAGTATTTT
TRBV7-2	TRBJ2-1	.	.	CASSLDSSSYNEQFF	TGTGCCAGCAGCTTAGACTCGAGCTCCTACAATGAGCAGTTCTTC
TRBV18	TRBJ2-1	.	.	CASSPPTGFYNEQFF	TGTGCCAGCTCACCACCTACAGGGTTTTACAATGAGCAGTTCTTC
TRBV29-1	TRBJ2-7	.	TRBD1	CSVARQGFEYEQYF	TGCAGCGTCGCACGACAGGGGTTTGAGTACGAGCAGTACTTC
TRBV3-1/TRBV3-2	TRBJ2-2	.	.	CASSQDPSTASWAGELFF	TGTGCCAGCAGCCAAGATCCCTCGACAGCTTCATGGGCCGGGGAGCTGTTTTTT
TRBV28	TRBJ1-1	.	.	CASNPTWQNTEAFF	TGTGCCAGCAATCCAACCTGGCAGAACACTGAAGCTTTCTTT
TRBV6-5	TRBJ1-2	.	TRBD1	CASSYTLGQPYGYTF	TGTGCCAGCAGTTATACCCTGGGACAGCCCTATGGCTACACCTTC
TRBV27	TRBJ2-7	.	.	CASSFGMEQYF	TGTGCCAGCAGTTTCGGTATGGAGCAGTACTTC
TRBV21-1	TRBJ2-6	.	.	CASSKAEGPGTANSGANVLTF	TGTGCCAGCAGCAAAGCCGAAGGACCCGGGACAGCGAACTCTGGGGCCAACGTCCTGACTTTC
TRBV2	TRBJ2-3	.	.	CASSEVRTQYF	TGTGCCAGCAGTGAAGTGCGTACGCAGTATTTT
TRBV23-1	TRBJ2-7	.	.	CASTPTYEQYF	TGCGCCAGCACTCCTACCTACGAGCAGTACTTC
TRBV18	TRBJ2-3	few	.	CASSPSTDTQYF	TGTGCCAGCTCCCCTAGCACAGATACGCAGTATTTT
TRBV20-1	TRBJ1-2	.	.	CSAYHSYGYTF	TGCAGTGCTTACCATAGCTATGGCTACACCTTC
TRBV7-8	TRBJ1-3	.	.	CASSLGSGNTIYF	TGTGCCAGCAGCTTAGGTAGTGGAAACACCATATATTTT
TRBV5-1	TRBJ1-6	.	TRBD1	CASSFQTGTNSPLHF	TGCGCCAGCAGCTTCCAGACAGGGACGAATTCACCCCTCCACTTT
TRBV3-1/TRBV3-2	TRBJ1-3	.	TRBD1	CASSKTGGASGNTIYF	TGTGCCAGCAGCAAGACAGGGGGCGCTTCTGGAAACACCATATATTTT
TRBV4-1	TRBJ2-3	.	TRBD2	CASRQGSGVGDTQYF	TGCGCCAGCAGACAGGGTAGCGGGGTCGGCGATACGCAGTATTTT
TRBV24-1	TRBJ2-3	.	TRBD1	CATSSSGTGWDDTQYF	TGTGCCACCAGTTCCTCCGGGACAGGGTGGGACGATACGCAGTATTTT
TRBV6-5	TRBJ2-7	.	.	CASSREGGGWYEQYF	TGTGCCAGCAGCCGCGAGGGGGGGGGTTGGTACGAGCAGTACTTC
TRBV19	TRBJ2-5	.	.	CASSMRVEETQYF	TGTGCCAGTAGTATGAGGGTTGAAGAGACCCAGTACTTC
TRBV4-1	TRBJ2-7	.	TRBD1	CASSKGQGTVYEQYF	TGCGCCAGCAGCAAAGGACAGGGAACGGTCTACGAGCAGTACTTC
TRBV12-5	TRBJ1-4	.	TRBD1	CASGDRGLAVRGIATNEKLFF	TGTGCTAGTGGGGACAGGGGCCTGGCCGTGAGAGGGATCGCAACTAATGAAAAACTGTTTTTT
TRBV6-5	TRBJ1-2	.	TRBD1	CASSLTGASWGYTF	TGTGCCAGCAGTTTGACAGGGGCCTCTTGGGGCTACACCTTC
TRBV6-5	TRBJ2-5	once	.	CASSSQGGLETQYF	TGTGCCAGCAGTTCCCAGGGTGGCCTTGAGACCCAGTACTTC
TRBV12-5	TRBJ1-1	.	.	CASGLGQHRRAFF	TGTGCTAGTGGTTTGGGCCAACACAGGCGGGCTTTCTTT
TRBV7-9	TRBJ2-7	once	TRBD2	CASSPYYSGAYEQYF	TGTGCCAGCAGCCCCTACTATAGCGGGGCCTACGAGCAGTACTTC
TRBV7-2	TRBJ2-1	.	TRBD2	CASSYRLRGGRIDEQFF	TGTGCCAGCAGCTACCGGCTCCGGGGGGGCCGGATAGATGAGCAGTTCTTC
TRBV2	TRBJ1-1	.	.	CASSDLGGTEAFF	TGTGCCAGCAGTGACTTGGGGGGGACTGAAGCTTTCTTT
TRBV9	TRBJ1-6	.	TRBD1	CASSAGTGSNSPLHF	TGTGCCAGCAGCGCCGGGACAGGGTCCAATTCACCCCTCCACTTT
TRBV29-1	TRBJ2-7	.	.	CSALVGHLVGYEQYF	TGCAGCGCCTTAGTTGGACATTTAGTTGGCTACGAGCAGTACTTC
TRBV6-1	TRBJ1-1	.	.	CASSEVGQREAFF	TGTGCCAGCAGTGAAGTCGGACAGAGAGAAGCTTTCTTT
TRBV2	TRBJ1-2	once	TRBD1	CASSEVTGNYGYTF	TGTGCCAGCAGTGAAGTGACAGGGAACTATGGCTACACCTTC
TRBV29-1	TRBJ2-1	.	.	CSVGGTLQFF	TGCAGCGTTGGGGGGACTTTACAGTTCTTC
TRBV9	TRBJ1-2	.	.	CASSENGLSNYGYTF	TGTGCCAGCAGCGAGAATGGACTGAGTAACTATGGCTACACCTTC
TRBV30	TRBJ2-3	once	TRBD2	CAWSISGGDTQYF	TGTGCCTGGAGTATTAGCGGGGGAGATACGCAGTATTTT
TRBV4-1	TRBJ1-2	.	TRBD1	CASSRQGRQIYGYTF	TGCGCCAGCAGCCGACAGGGGCGACAGATCTATGGCTACACCTTC
TRBV5-1	TRBJ2-1	.	TRBD2	CASSLEVGLAARNEQFF	TGCGCCAGCAGCTTGGAGGTGGGACTAGCGGCTCGTAATGAGCAGTTCTTC
TRBV12-3/TRBV12-4	TRBJ2-7	once	.	CASSFPYEQYF	TGTGCCAGCAGTTTCCCTTACGAGCAGTACTTC
TRBV3-1/TRBV3-2	TRBJ1-4	.	TRBD1	CASSQDLRTGDFIATNEKLFF	TGTGCCAGCAGCCAAGATCTACGGACAGGAGACTTCATTGCAACTAATGAAAAACTGTTTTTT
TRBV30	TRBJ1-2	.	.	CAWSVGGAYGYTF	TGTGCCTGGAGTGTCGGGGGTGCCTATGGCTACACCTTC
TRBV20-1	TRBJ2-3	.	TRBD2	CSASRSSGGFYTQYF	TGCAGTGCTAGTAGATCTAGCGGGGGGTTTTATACGCAGTATTTT
TRBV6-5	TRBJ1-5	.	.	CASRLQMNQPQHF	TGTGCCAGCAGGCTACAGATGAATCAGCCCCAGCATTTT
TRBV25-1	TRBJ1-5	.	.	CASPPGPRSDSNQPQHF	TGTGCCAGCCCGCCAGGGCCGAGGAGTGATAGCAATCAGCCCCAGCATTTT
TRBV3-1/TRBV3-2	TRBJ1-1	.	.	CASSRTAMNTEAFF	TGTGCCAGCAGCCGGACAGCGATGAACACTGAAGCTTTCTTT
TRBV5-1	TRBJ1-5	.	TRBD1	CASSHRGGANQPQHF	TGCGCCAGCAGCCACCGAGGGGGCGCGAATCAGCCCCAGCATTTT
TRBV27	TRBJ2-3	.	.	CASSLNPRDTQYF	TGTGCCAGCAGTTTAAACCCTCGGGATACGCAGTATTTT
TRBV5-3	TRBJ2-5	.	.	CARSREWGYQETQYF	TGTGCCAGAAGTCGGGAGTGGGGGTACCAAGAGACCCAGTACTTC